The entry below describes one T cell receptor (beta chain). The source of the sample is a study of T cell clones after liver transplantation. Looking at the study overall: In this trial, immunosuppression withdrawal was attempted within 2 years of liver transplant. A pre-transplant mixed lymphocyte reaction with TCRbeta sequencing defined graft-donor-reactive clones followed in post-transplant blood. Tolerant meant at least one year fully off immunosuppression without liver enzymes above twice normal.

Between the trimmed V and J ends, which lost 2 bases and 3 bases, there was a span of 10 bases. The CDR3 length is 14 residues. Germline CDR1 SQVTM, CDR2 ANQGSEA. The method was immunoSEQ multiplex PCR; TCRdb's version includes in-frame clones alone and lacks a portion of them. Of roughly 120,000 clones listed, about nine tenths are singletons. This TCR derives from a human patient who received a liver transplant. The graft donor may have contributed some T cells. Sequencing used CD4+ T cells from blood, obtained 12 months after liver transplant. V usage is TRBV29-1 and J usage is TRBJ2-2; D might be TRBD1 (5 bases). CDR3: CSVEKGSHTGELFF. The CDR3 DNA is TGCAGCGTTGAAAAGGGGTCTCACACCGGGGAGCTGTTTTTT.